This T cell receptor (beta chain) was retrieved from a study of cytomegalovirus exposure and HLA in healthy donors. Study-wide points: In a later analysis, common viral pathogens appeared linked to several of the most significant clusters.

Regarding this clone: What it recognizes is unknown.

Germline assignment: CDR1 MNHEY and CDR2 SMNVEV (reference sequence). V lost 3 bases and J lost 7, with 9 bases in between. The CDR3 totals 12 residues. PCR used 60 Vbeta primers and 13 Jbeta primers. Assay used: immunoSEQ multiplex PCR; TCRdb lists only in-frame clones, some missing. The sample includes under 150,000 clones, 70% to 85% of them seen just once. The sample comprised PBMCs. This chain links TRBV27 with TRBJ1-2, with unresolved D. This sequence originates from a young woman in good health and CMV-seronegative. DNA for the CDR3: TGTGCCAGCAGTTTCCCGGGTGGTGGCTACACCTTC. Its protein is CASSFPGGGYTF.